The next 3 T cell receptor beta chains were all read from a single sample in a study of post-analysis software for immune sequencing data. TCR beta cDNA libraries had unique molecular identifiers. TCRdb redid the calling of the PCR reads with MiXCR, one entry per CDR3 protein. The sample has 350,000 to 450,000 distinct CDR3 sequences; about 40% are singletons. Study outcomes and limitations: Higher frequency in patients than in controls was seen for a handful of TRBV segments, with TRBV5-6, TRBV5-1 and TRBV20-1 among them.

Antigens for these TCRs are unknown. Material: blood. These receptors were taken from a girl aged 2-10 years with multiple sclerosis.

This clonotype appeared a few times. The chain uses TRBV12-3 or TRBV12-4 and TRBJ2-7; TRBD2 agrees at 9 bases. The ends lost 7 bases at V and 1 base at J; junction bases unmatched: 5. This CDR3 has 14 amino acids. Here the CDR3 reads CASKLAGPSYEQYF. The CDR3 nucleotides are TGTGCCAGCAAACTAGCGGGTCCTTCCTACGAGCAGTACTTC.

This chain joins TRBV29-1 and TRBJ2-7; no definite D call. The germline V and J ends were trimmed by 0 bases and 7 bases, with 7 bases remaining between them. The V gene's germline CDR1 is SQVTM and CDR2 ANQGSEA. The CDR3 sequence is 11 residues long. DNA for the CDR3: TGCAGCGTTGAAGATTTTAATGAGCAGTACTTC. This translates into CSVEDFNEQYF.

The CDR3 DNA follows: TGTGCCAGCAGACGGGCCCCACGGGAAGAGACCCAGTACTTC. Translated, it gives CASRRAPREETQYF. The rearrangement uses TRBV11-2 and TRBJ2-5, with D unresolved. Germline V CDR1 and CDR2: SGHAT, FQNNGV. V lost 6 bases to trimming and J lost 3 bases, with 14 bases between them. CDR3 length equals 14 residues.